This TCR beta chain derives from a study of human versus mouse CDR3 diversity and MHC coevolution. As for the study in general: immunoSEQ was reported to reach one in 200,000 T cells sensitivity. Study-level points and caveats: About 1.7 million TCR beta clonotypes were estimated for humans, the largest repertoire.

J was trimmed by 0 bases and V by 1 base; bases with no gene match: 5. The germline CDR1 and CDR2 sequences are LGHNA and YSLEER. The CDR3 is 16 amino acids. Clones were sequenced by immunoSEQ multiplex PCR, and TCRdb holds only the in-frame ones, with some missing. The table lists some 82,000 clones, over 85% of them singletons. Of note for this clone: Its antigen is currently unknown.

This clonotype was sampled from a person between 25 and 69 years old in good health. Sequenced: naive CD4+ T cells from blood. Documented subset: CD45RO-negative CD62L-positive naive CD4 T cells. J is TRBJ2-7 and V is TRBV4-3; 8 bases fit TRBD2. The CDR3 protein is CASSQVAGGPSYEQYF. The CDR3 bases are TGCGCCAGCAGCCAAGTGGCGGGAGGCCCCTCCTACGAGCAGTACTTC.